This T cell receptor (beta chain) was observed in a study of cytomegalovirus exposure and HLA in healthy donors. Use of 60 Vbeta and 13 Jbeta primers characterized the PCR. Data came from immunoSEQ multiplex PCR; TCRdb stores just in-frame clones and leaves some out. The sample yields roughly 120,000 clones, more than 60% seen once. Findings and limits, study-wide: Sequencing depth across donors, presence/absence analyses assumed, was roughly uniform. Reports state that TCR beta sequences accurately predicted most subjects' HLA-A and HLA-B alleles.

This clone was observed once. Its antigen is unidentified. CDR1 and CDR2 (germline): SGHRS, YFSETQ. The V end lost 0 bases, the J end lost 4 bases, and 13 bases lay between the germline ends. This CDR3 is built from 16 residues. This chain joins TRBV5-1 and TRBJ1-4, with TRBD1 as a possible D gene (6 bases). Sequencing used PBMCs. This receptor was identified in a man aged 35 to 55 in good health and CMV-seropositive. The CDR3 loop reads CASSLVGGPSNEKLFF. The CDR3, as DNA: TGCGCCAGCAGCTTGGTCGGGGGGCCTAGTAATGAAAAACTGTTTTTT.